The 17 T cell receptor beta chains reported below all come from one sample, sequenced in a study of shared clonotypes between healthy human individuals. TCRdb's table, derived via immunoSEQ multiplex PCR, lists solely in-frame clones and lacks some. The table shows around 1 million clones, with around three quarters occurring only once. Material: memory CD4+ T cells sorted from blood. The sample's subset: CD45RA-negative fraction. These receptor sequences come from a man in his late teens or twenties in good health.

The chain recombines TRBV6-5 with TRBJ2-5; 8 bases line up with TRBD2. Trimming cost V 7 bases and J 4 bases; bases outside gene matches: 11. The CDR3 consists of 15 residues. Per germline, CDR1 MNHEY and CDR2 SVGAGI. The CDR3 DNA is TGTGCCAGCATCGTGTCGGGGGGGCGTTCAGAGACCCAGTACTTC. This sequence encodes CASIVSGGRSETQYF.

V usage is TRBV29-1 and J usage is TRBJ2-1; 13 bases fit TRBD2. The CDR3 has 15 amino acids. J was trimmed by 3 bases and V by 5 bases; bases with no gene match: 4. Germline values: CDR1 SQVTM, CDR2 ANQGSEA. CDR3 protein: CSVRTSGGRYNEQFF. CDR3 DNA: TGCAGCGTTCGGACTAGCGGGGGCCGCTACAATGAGCAGTTCTTC.

In this sample, this clone turned up a few times. CDR3 sequence: CASSDTRQLEEKLFF. CDR3 bases: TGCGCCAGCAGCGACACCCGACAGCTCGAGGAAAAACTGTTTTTT. The chain is built from TRBV5-1 and TRBJ1-4; D is possibly TRBD1 (5 bases). Trimming removed 4 bases from V and 8 bases from J, with 18 bases in between. This CDR3 is built from 15 residues. Germline CDR1 is SGHRS and CDR2 is YFSETQ.

The chain has TRBV15 and TRBJ2-7, with unresolved D. This CDR3 has 13 amino acids. V lost 2 bases to trimming and J lost 4 bases, with 9 bases between them. The germline V gene has CDR1 LNHNV and CDR2 YYDKDF (reference sequence). The CDR3 DNA is TGTGCCACCAGCAGACCCCCCGCGTACGAGCAGTACTTC. It is translated as CATSRPPAYEQYF.

The chain joins TRBV18 to TRBJ2-1; TRBD2 is a possible D gene (6 bases). The CDR3 runs 15 residues. The germline gives CDR1 KGHSH, CDR2 LQKENI. The V end lost 5 bases, the J end lost 1 base, and 12 bases lay between the germline ends. The CDR3 protein is CASSGGKESYNEQFF. CDR3 nucleotide sequence: TGTGCCAGCTCAGGAGGGAAGGAGTCCTACAATGAGCAGTTCTTC.

This clone was recorded a few times. CDR3 nucleotides: TGTGCCAGCAGGGAATGGGCTGACTATGGCTACACCTTC. The encoded protein is CASREWADYGYTF. V and J are TRBV6-5 and TRBJ1-2; D is ambiguous. Trimming cost V 6 bases and J 3 bases, with 11 bases left between them. Germline lookup yields CDR1 MNHEY and CDR2 SVGAGI. The CDR3 contains 13 residues.

The genes are TRBV10-2 and TRBJ2-7; D remains unclear. Germline CDR1 and CDR2: WSHSY and SAAADI. This CDR3 is built from 14 residues. The germline V and J ends were trimmed by 3 bases and 4 bases, with 13 bases remaining between them. CDR3 DNA sequence: TGCGCCAGCAGTGATTATCCAGACTCATACGAGCAGTACTTC. Translated: CASSDYPDSYEQYF.

This chain uses TRBV5-5 with TRBJ1-5; D is possibly TRBD1 (5 bases). V gave up 0 bases and J gave up 4 bases, with 14 bases separating them. Germline V gene sequence: CDR1 SGHKS, CDR2 YYEKEE (reference sequence). This CDR3 is built from 16 residues. Written as DNA, the CDR3 is TGTGCCAGCAGCTTGGGGTCAGGGTCCTTTAATCAGCCCCAGCATTTT. Protein product: CASSLGSGSFNQPQHF.

The genes are TRBV21-1 and TRBJ1-5. TRBV21-1 constitutes a pseudogene. CDR3 length: 17 amino acids. The CDR3 DNA reads TGTGCCAGCACCGCATTGGGGGGCGCGAGGAGCAATCAGCCCCAGCATTTT. Its protein is CASTALGGARSNQPQHF.

The J gene is TRBJ2-7, the V gene TRBV5-1, with TRBD1 matching 11 bases. In germline, CDR1 is SGHRS, CDR2 YFSETQ. The CDR3 has 17 amino acids. Trimming at V came to 4 bases and at J to 5 bases, leaving 14 bases not matched to a gene. CDR3 amino acids: CASSEGQGAIRRNEQYF. CDR3 bases: TGCGCCAGCAGCGAAGGACAGGGGGCAATCAGACGGAACGAGCAGTACTTC.

The chain is built from TRBV2 and TRBJ2-3; 15 nucleotides agree with TRBD2. The CDR3 contains 18 residues. The junction had 8 bases not matched to a gene; V was cut back by 4 bases and J by 3 bases. The germline gives CDR1 SNHLY, CDR2 FYNNEI. The CDR3 coding sequence is TGTGCCAGCAGTGGGACTAGCGGGGGGGCTAGGAAGACAGATACGCAGTATTTT. Its protein product is CASSGTSGGARKTDTQYF.

V usage is TRBV6-6 and J usage is TRBJ2-5, with 7 positions matching TRBD1. The CDR3 sequence is 13 residues long. V shed 4 bases and J 5 bases; nucleotides not matched to a gene: 4. Germline CDR1 is MNHNY and CDR2 is SVGAGI (reference sequence). The CDR3 DNA follows: TGTGCCAGCAGTTTAGGGGGCTTGGAGACCCAGTACTTC. Translated, it gives CASSLGGLETQYF.

This sequence joins TRBV7-9 and TRBJ2-7; 8 bases agree with TRBD2. The V segment lost 0 bases and the J segment 4 bases; nucleotides outside the gene matches: 2. From germline, CDR1 is SEHNR and CDR2 FQNEAQ (reference sequence). There are 14 residues in the CDR3. The CDR3 spells CASSLAVAGYEQYF. In nucleotides, the CDR3 is TGTGCCAGCAGCTTAGCGGTAGCGGGATACGAGCAGTACTTC.

The CDR3 nucleotides are TGCGCCAGCGGGGGTAGTGGAAACACCATATATTTT. This encodes CASGGSGNTIYF. V and J are TRBV5-1 and TRBJ1-3; TRBD1 might be the D (5 bases). CDR1 is SGHRS, CDR2 YFSETQ, per germline. The V and J ends lost 7 bases and 3 bases respectively, with 8 bases between them. The CDR3 is 12 amino acids.

This clone turned up a few times. Other DNA sequences within the sample encode an identical CDR3. J is TRBJ2-6 and V is TRBV27, with 7 bases identical to TRBD1. With V trimmed by 6 bases and J by 3 bases, 5 bases remained unmatched. Looked up from germline, CDR1 is MNHEY and CDR2 is SMNVEV (reference sequence). The length of the CDR3 is 15 residues. DNA of the CDR3: TGTGCCAGCAGCCGCGACAGGGTTGGGGCCAACGTCCTGACTTTC. It translates to CASSRDRVGANVLTF.

This chain links TRBV7-2 with TRBJ1-1; D is uncertain. Trimming pared 5 bases from V and 5 bases from J, leaving 12 bases between. The CDR3 is made up of 13 amino acids. The germline V gene has CDR1 SGHTA and CDR2 FQGNSA. CDR3 amino acids: CASSRTLETEAFF. The CDR3 DNA sequence: TGTGCCAGCAGCCGGACGTTAGAAACTGAAGCTTTCTTT.

This chain connects TRBV30 to TRBJ1-4, with D perhaps TRBD1 (5 bases). CDR1 is GTSNPN and CDR2 is SVGIG in the germline V gene (reference sequence). The CDR3 consists of 16 residues. Trimming removed 4 bases at V and 0 bases at J, with 15 bases between. The DNA of the CDR3 is TGTGCCTGGACCCCGGGGGGGTCAGCAACTAATGAAAAACTGTTTTTT. Protein product: CAWTPGGSATNEKLFF. Drawing the rest from reference TRBV30 and TRBJ1-4, the complete variable domain is SQTIHQWPATLVQPVGSPLSLECTVEGTSNPNLYWYRQAAGRGLQLLFYSVGIGQISSEVPQNLSASRPQDRQFILSSKKLLLSDSGFYLCAWTPGGSATNEKLFFGSGTQLSVL.